The next 32 T cell receptor beta chains were all read from a single sample in a study of T cell repertoires in cytomegalovirus infection. These receptors have no known antigen. One entry per CDR3 protein, called by TCRdb with MiXCR from the reads. Found here are approximately 100,000 distinct CDR3 sequences, roughly 41% of them singletons; the top ten hold about three quarters. The sequenced sample was CD8+ T cells from cultured PBMCs, obtained from culture after CMV antigen stimulation. These receptors all come from a human donor in good health (CMV status not recorded). Some clones in this sample may be carry-over from other donors' samples.

The chain carries TRBV6-5 and TRBJ2-5, with D possibly being TRBD1 (6 bases). Germline V gives CDR1 MNHEY, CDR2 SVGAGI. V was clipped by 6 bases and J by 0 bases, with 11 bases between them. CDR3 length: 14 amino acids. CDR3 DNA sequence: TGTGCCAGCAGAGCGGACAGTTACCAAGAGACCCAGTACTTC. Translation gives CASRADSYQETQYF.

This clonotype was counted many times. V and J are TRBV6-1 and TRBJ2-1; D is ambiguous. V was clipped by 5 bases and J by 3 bases, with 8 bases between them. There are 13 residues in the CDR3. The germline V gene encodes CDR1 MNHNS and CDR2 SASEGT. CDR3 residues: CASSPSFYNEQFF. For the CDR3, the DNA is TGTGCCAGCAGTCCCTCCTTCTACAATGAGCAGTTCTTC.

The V call is TRBV12-5, the J call TRBJ1-1; TRBD1 is a possible D gene (5 bases). The germline V and J ends were trimmed by 1 base and 3 bases, with 6 bases remaining between them. This CDR3 is built from 13 residues. Germline V gene lookup returns CDR1 LGHNT and CDR2 FRNRAP. As DNA, the CDR3 is TGTGCTAGTGGTTTGGAAGGGGACACTGAAGCTTTCTTT. Protein: CASGLEGDTEAFF.

This clonotype was detected ten times or more. The chain is built from TRBV29-1 and TRBJ1-1; D is uncertain. The V and J ends lost 4 bases and 3 bases respectively, with 9 bases between them. CDR3 length: 12 residues. Germline V gene sequence: CDR1 SQVTM, CDR2 ANQGSEA. The DNA for the CDR3 is TGCAGCGTTGTCTCGGCAGACACTGAAGCTTTCTTT. This codes for CSVVSADTEAFF.

The chain joins TRBV6-8 to TRBJ1-5, with D possibly TRBD1 on 5 matching bases. CDR1 and CDR2 from the germline V gene are MNHGY and SAAAGT. Trimming removed 1 base from V and 8 bases from J, with 9 bases in between. The CDR3 runs to 13 residues. Here the CDR3 reads CASSYWGREPQHF. DNA of the CDR3: TGTGCCAGCAGTTACTGGGGACGCGAGCCCCAGCATTTT.

This clonotype was observed a handful of times. The V call is TRBV6-6, the J call TRBJ2-5; 7 positions agree with TRBD2. The germline gives CDR1 MNHNY, CDR2 SVGAGI (reference sequence). The CDR3 spans 15 residues. V gave up 0 bases and J gave up 2 bases; unmatched junction bases: 3. The CDR3 protein is CASSYSWGGQETQYF. For the CDR3, the DNA is TGTGCCAGCAGTTACTCGTGGGGGGGACAAGAGACCCAGTACTTC.

The chain couples TRBV5-6 to TRBJ2-7; 8 bases are shared with TRBD2. Trimming at V came to 0 bases and at J to 3 bases, leaving 8 bases not matched to a gene. Germline-derived CDR1 and CDR2 are SGHDT and YYEEEE. CDR3 length equals 16 residues. CDR3 bases: TGTGCCAGCAGCTTGGACCTCGGGAGGGATCTCTACGAGCAGTACTTC. Protein product: CASSLDLGRDLYEQYF.

This rearrangement joins TRBV12-3 or TRBV12-4 to TRBJ2-1; D may be TRBD2 (5 bases). Trimming pared 3 bases from V and 4 bases from J, leaving 16 bases between. The CDR3 spans 16 residues. This CDR3 is CASSFVETEVYNEQFF. The CDR3 nucleotides are TGTGCCAGCAGTTTTGTTGAGACGGAGGTTTACAATGAGCAGTTCTTC.

The chain is built from TRBV6-2 or TRBV6-3 and TRBJ1-6; no firm D call. Germline V gives CDR1 MNHEY, CDR2 SVGEGT. The CDR3 covers 13 residues. The ends were cut back, 0 bases at V and 12 bases at J, with 9 bases in the middle. As DNA, the CDR3 is TGTGCCAGCAGTTACTCATCGGGTTTACCCCTCCACTTT. This gives the protein CASSYSSGLPLHF.

This clonotype appeared a single time. The DNA of the CDR3 is TGTGCCAGCAGCTACAACAGGGATAGCAATCAGCCCCAGCATTTT. Translating gives CASSYNRDSNQPQHF. This sequence joins TRBV7-2 and TRBJ1-5, with D possibly being TRBD1 (6 bases). The V end was cut by 4 bases, the J end by 0 bases, with 10 bases between. The CDR3 sequence is 15 residues long. The V gene's germline CDR1 is SGHTA and CDR2 FQGNSA.

In this sample, this clonotype turned up a few times. This chain connects TRBV28 to TRBJ2-2, with D unclear. The CDR3 contains 13 residues. Per the germline V gene, CDR1 is MDHEN and CDR2 is SYDVKM. V was shortened by 9 bases and J by 1 base, with 9 bases between the two germline ends. CDR3 in amino acids: CASASGNTGELFF. In nucleotides, the CDR3 is TGTGCCAGTGCCTCGGGGAACACCGGGGAGCTGTTTTTT.

V is TRBV2 and J is TRBJ2-2; unclear D gene. V was shortened by 3 bases and J by 3 bases, with 5 bases between the two germline ends. CDR3 length equals 13 residues. Looked up from germline, CDR1 is SNHLY and CDR2 is FYNNEI. This chain's CDR3 is CASSDVYTGELFF. The DNA for the CDR3 is TGTGCCAGCAGTGACGTGTACACCGGGGAGCTGTTTTTT.

This clonotype was picked up a small number of times. The chain joins TRBV11-2 to TRBJ1-3; D unresolved. The CDR3 is 15 residues long. Germline V gives CDR1 SGHAT, CDR2 FQNNGV. V was shortened by 5 bases and J by 4 bases, with 15 bases between the two germline ends. The CDR3 coding sequence is TGTGCCAGCAGCCCCATATGGAATAGGGGAAACACCATATATTTT. The encoded protein is CASSPIWNRGNTIYF.

In regard to this clonotype: The germline gene is not matched at one end of the junction; a read error may be the cause. V gene TRBV7-8 combines with J gene TRBJ2-1; 13 bases align to TRBD2. This CDR3 has 16 residues. Germline CDR1 reads SGHVS; CDR2 reads FQNEAQ. CDR3 amino acids: CASSLTSGGVYIEQFF. Here the CDR3 DNA reads TGTGCCAGCAGCTTAACTAGCGGGGGGGTATACATTGAGCAGTTCTTC.

The V call is TRBV3-1, the J call TRBJ2-3, with D perhaps being TRBD1 or TRBD2 (6 bases each). V was trimmed by 3 bases and J by 1 base, leaving 23 bases between them. This CDR3 has 19 residues. Per germline, CDR1 LGHDT and CDR2 YNNKEL (reference sequence). CDR3 amino acids: CASSQWKDGGLLGTDTQYF. In DNA form, the CDR3 reads TGTGCCAGCAGCCAGTGGAAGGACGGGGGCCTGCTGGGCACAGATACGCAGTATTTT.

The count of this clonotype is one. The rearrangement links TRBV19 to TRBJ2-2; D unclear. Per germline, CDR1 LNHDA and CDR2 SQIVND (reference sequence). Trimming shortened V by 3 bases and J by 1 base, and 9 bases separated the two germline ends. The CDR3 length is 15 residues. The CDR3 here is CASSIVLQNTGELFF. CDR3 DNA sequence: TGTGCCAGTAGTATCGTATTACAGAACACCGGGGAGCTGTTTTTT. The full variable domain, rest sourced from reference TRBV19 and TRBJ2-2, is DGGITQSPKYLFRKEGQNVTLSCEQNLNHDAMYWYRQDPGQGLRLIYYSQIVNDFQKGDIAEGYSVSREKKESFPLTVTSAQKNPTAFYLCASSIVLQNTGELFFGEGSRLTVL.

A note on this clonotype: One end of the junction does not line up with germline, which may come from a read error. The chain carries TRBV4-3 and TRBJ2-3; D gene unclear. Germline CDR1 is LGHNA and CDR2 is YSLEER. The CDR3 loop spans 12 amino acids. The CDR3 DNA is TGCACCAGCATCCAAGTATATGATACGCAGTATTTT. Protein: CTSIQVYDTQYF.

DNA for the CDR3: TGTGCCAGTAGCTGGGACGGCAGATCGGCCAAAAACATTCAGTACTTC. Its translation: CASSWDGRSAKNIQYF. The J gene is TRBJ2-4, the V gene TRBV19; D is tentatively TRBD1 or TRBD2 (5 bases each). This CDR3 has 16 residues. V lost 6 bases, J lost 1 base, and 16 bases lay in between. Germline V CDR1 and CDR2: LNHDA, SQIVND (reference sequence).

This clonotype was counted between two and nine times. The J gene is TRBJ2-4, the V gene TRBV4-1; the match to TRBD1 covers 8 bases. CDR1 is MGHRA and CDR2 is YSYEKL in the germline V gene. The V gene end was trimmed by 1 base and the J gene end by 2 bases; junction bases not matched to a gene: 16. The CDR3 totals 20 residues. The CDR3 region is CASSQGTPRDRRRSKNIQYF. For the CDR3, the DNA is TGCGCCAGCAGCCAAGGAACCCCACGGGACAGGCGGAGGTCCAAAAACATTCAGTACTTC.

The chain joins TRBV12-3 or TRBV12-4 to TRBJ1-2; 10 bases are shared with TRBD1. The junction had 6 bases not matched to a gene; V was cut back by 4 bases and J by 4 bases. The CDR3 covers 15 residues. CDR3 bases: TGTGCCAGCAGTTCCCAGACAGGGGGCATCTATGGCTACACCTTC. It encodes CASSSQTGGIYGYTF.

The chain is built from TRBV29-1 and TRBJ1-1; TRBD1 agrees at 10 bases. Germline lookup yields CDR1 SQVTM and CDR2 ANQGSEA. The CDR3 consists of 13 residues. The junction had 8 bases not matched to a gene; V was cut back by 3 bases and J by 10 bases. CDR3 nucleotides: TGCAGCGTTGACGGGACAGGGGATGTGAGAGCTTTCTTT. Translating gives CSVDGTGDVRAFF.

This chain links TRBV24-1 with TRBJ2-1; D assignment may be TRBD1 or TRBD2 (6 bases each). The CDR3 is made up of 13 amino acids. Looked up from germline, CDR1 is KGHDR and CDR2 is SFDVKD. V was trimmed by 0 bases and J by 9 bases, leaving 8 bases between them. As DNA, the CDR3 is TGTGCCACCAGTGATTTGAAGGGGGGTGAGCAGTTCTTC. This gives the protein CATSDLKGGEQFF.

This clonotype was detected only a few times. The genes are TRBV7-6 and TRBJ2-2, with 16 positions matching TRBD2. The CDR3 contains 18 residues. Germline CDR1 reads SGHVS; CDR2 reads FNYEAQ. V shed 7 bases, J shed 4 bases, and the junction held 9 bases outside the gene matches. Here the CDR3 reads CASTLGTSGGAGTGELFF. CDR3 sequence (DNA): TGTGCCAGCACCCTCGGGACTAGCGGGGGGGCCGGCACCGGGGAGCTGTTTTTT.

The chain uses TRBV7-6 and TRBJ1-6; D unresolved. The length of the CDR3 is 14 residues. V lost 5 bases to trimming and J lost 9 bases, with 14 bases between them. Germline-derived CDR1 and CDR2 are SGHVS and FNYEAQ. The CDR3 here is CASSPERLSSPLHF. The CDR3 DNA reads TGTGCCAGCAGCCCGGAACGGCTGAGTTCACCCCTCCACTTT.

CDR3 in amino acids: CASRPRGPETQYF. CDR3 nucleotide sequence: TGTGCCAGCAGACCTAGGGGTCCGGAGACCCAGTACTTC. This chain links TRBV2 with TRBJ2-5; weak D call: TRBD1 (5 bases). CDR3 length equals 13 residues. The V and J ends lost 6 bases and 5 bases respectively, with 13 bases between them. Germline values: CDR1 SNHLY, CDR2 FYNNEI. The complete variable domain, with remaining parts taken from reference TRBV2 and TRBJ2-5, reads EPEVTQTPSHQVTQMGQEVILRCVPISNHLYFYWYRQILGQKVEFLVSFYNNEISEKSEIFDDQFSVERPDGSNFTLKIRSTKLEDSAMYFCASRPRGPETQYFGPGTRLLVL.

The chain employs TRBV4-1 and TRBJ2-2; tentatively, D is TRBD1 or TRBD2 (6 bases each). The CDR3 contains 16 residues. Germline CDR1 MGHRA, CDR2 YSYEKL. The V end was cut by 1 base, the J end by 5 bases, with 14 bases between. In DNA, the CDR3 is TGCGCCAGCAGCCAAGGACCCGGAGGGGGTACCGGGGAGCTGTTTTTT. It encodes CASSQGPGGGTGELFF.

CDR3 amino acids: CATSPWDSTIGQFF. The CDR3 region has the DNA TGTGCCACCAGCCCCTGGGACAGTACAATCGGGCAGTTCTTC. The rearrangement links TRBV24-1 to TRBJ2-1; TRBD1 aligns across 7 bases. Trimming removed 7 bases from V and 12 bases from J; junction bases left unmatched: 14. CDR3 length: 14 residues. The germline V gene has CDR1 KGHDR and CDR2 SFDVKD.

This clonotype turned up a few times. V is TRBV4-1 and J is TRBJ1-1, with D unclear. The CDR3 runs to 13 residues. Germline V gene lookup returns CDR1 MGHRA and CDR2 YSYEKL. Trimming removed 1 base at V and 0 bases at J, with 3 bases between. The CDR3 bases are TGCGCCAGCAGCCAAGCTGTGAACACTGAAGCTTTCTTT. This codes for CASSQAVNTEAFF.

This clonotype showed up many times. The J gene is TRBJ1-1, the V gene TRBV11-3; D gene uncertain. The germline CDR1 and CDR2 sequences are SGHNT and YENEEA. This CDR3 spans 13 amino acids. V lost 2 bases and J lost 5, with 9 bases in between. The CDR3 DNA reads as TGTGCCAGCAGCTTATGGGCCAGTACTGAAGCTTTCTTT. It encodes CASSLWASTEAFF. The full variable domain, with the rest looked up from reference TRBV11-3 and TRBJ1-1, is EAGVVQSPRYKIIEKKQPVAFWCNPISGHNTLYWYLQNLGQGPELLIRYENEEAVDDSQLPKDRFSAERLKGVDSTLKIQPAELGDSAVYLCASSLWASTEAFFGQGTRLTVV.

This clonotype was found many times. The chain links TRBV7-9 to TRBJ2-3; D is unclear. Germline CDR1 is SEHNR and CDR2 is FQNEAQ (reference sequence). The CDR3 totals 12 residues. Trimming pared 4 bases from V and 5 bases from J, leaving 7 bases between. The CDR3 loop reads CASSSGRDTQYF. CDR3 coding DNA: TGTGCCAGCAGCTCTGGAAGAGATACGCAGTATTTT.

This clonotype was counted only a few times. The gene calls are TRBV5-6 and TRBJ1-1; a weak D match, TRBD1 (5 bases). Deletions cut 4 bases from V and 1 base from J, with 11 bases between. Germline values: CDR1 SGHDT, CDR2 YYEEEE. The CDR3 spans 14 residues. CDR3 DNA: TGTGCCAGCAGCCAGCCGACAGAGAACACTGAAGCTTTCTTT. This translates into CASSQPTENTEAFF.

J is TRBJ2-2 and V is TRBV9; 11 nucleotides match TRBD1. Germline V CDR1 and CDR2: SGDLS, YYNGEE. Trimming removed 1 base from V and 0 bases from J; junction bases left unmatched: 5. CDR3 length: 18 residues. The CDR3: CASSVNRDRGTNTGELFF. The CDR3 DNA reads as TGTGCCAGCAGCGTAAACCGGGACAGGGGGACGAACACCGGGGAGCTGTTTTTT.